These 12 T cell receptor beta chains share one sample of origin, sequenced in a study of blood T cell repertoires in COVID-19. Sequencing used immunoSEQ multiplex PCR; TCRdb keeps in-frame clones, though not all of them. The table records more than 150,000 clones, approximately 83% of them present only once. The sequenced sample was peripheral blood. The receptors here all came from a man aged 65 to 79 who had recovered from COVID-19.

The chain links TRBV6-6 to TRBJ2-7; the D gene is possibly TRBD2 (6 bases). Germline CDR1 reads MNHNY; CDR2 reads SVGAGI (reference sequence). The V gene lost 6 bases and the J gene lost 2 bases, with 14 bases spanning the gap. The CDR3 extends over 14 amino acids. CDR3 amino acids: CASRAPGGTYEQYF. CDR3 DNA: TGTGCCAGCAGGGCTCCCGGGGGAACCTACGAGCAGTACTTC.

CDR3 protein: CASTLAGRLGRADTQYF. The CDR3, as DNA: TGTGCCAGCACTCTGGCGGGACGCCTGGGTCGGGCAGATACGCAGTATTTT. V and J are TRBV27 and TRBJ2-3, with D perhaps matching TRBD2 (6 bases). There are 17 residues in the CDR3. Germline-derived CDR1 and CDR2 are MNHEY and SMNVEV (reference sequence). Between the trimmed V and J ends, which lost 7 bases and 4 bases, there was a span of 24 bases.

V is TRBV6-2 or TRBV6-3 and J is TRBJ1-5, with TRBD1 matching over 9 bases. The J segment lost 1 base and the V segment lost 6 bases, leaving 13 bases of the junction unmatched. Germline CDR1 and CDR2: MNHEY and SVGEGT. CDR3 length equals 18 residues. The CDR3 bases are TGTGCCAGCAGCCGGACAGGGGATAGAAGTGGGAGCAATCAGCCCCAGCATTTT. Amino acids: CASSRTGDRSGSNQPQHF.

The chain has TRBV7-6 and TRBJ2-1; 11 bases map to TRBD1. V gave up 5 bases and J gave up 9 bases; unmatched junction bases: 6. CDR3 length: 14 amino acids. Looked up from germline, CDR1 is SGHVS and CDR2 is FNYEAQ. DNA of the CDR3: TGTGCCAGCAGCCCTTGGACAGGGGGCCGTGAGCAGTTCTTC. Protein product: CASSPWTGGREQFF.

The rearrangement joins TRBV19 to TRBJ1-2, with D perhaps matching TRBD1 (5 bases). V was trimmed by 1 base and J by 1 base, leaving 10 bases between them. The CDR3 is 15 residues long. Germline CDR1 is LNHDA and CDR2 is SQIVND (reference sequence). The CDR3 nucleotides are TGTGCCAGTAGTATAGGGGGCATCTATAACTATGGCTACACCTTC. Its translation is CASSIGGIYNYGYTF. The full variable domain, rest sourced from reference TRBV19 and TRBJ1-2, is DGGITQSPKYLFRKEGQNVTLSCEQNLNHDAMYWYRQDPGQGLRLIYYSQIVNDFQKGDIAEGYSVSREKKESFPLTVTSAQKNPTAFYLCASSIGGIYNYGYTFGSGTRLTVV.

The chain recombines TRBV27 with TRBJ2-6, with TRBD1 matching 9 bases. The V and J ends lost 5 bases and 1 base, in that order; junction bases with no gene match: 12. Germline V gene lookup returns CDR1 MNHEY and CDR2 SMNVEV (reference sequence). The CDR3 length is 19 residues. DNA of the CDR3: TGTGCCAGCAGTCCAGCCCCGGGACAGGGAACGTCTGGGGCCAACGTCCTGACTTTC. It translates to CASSPAPGQGTSGANVLTF.

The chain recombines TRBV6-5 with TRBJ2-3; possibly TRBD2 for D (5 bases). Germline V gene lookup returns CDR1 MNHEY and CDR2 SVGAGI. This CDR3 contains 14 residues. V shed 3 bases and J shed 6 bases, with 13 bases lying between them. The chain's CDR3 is CASSYSTERDTQYF. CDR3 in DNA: TGTGCCAGCAGTTATAGCACGGAGCGGGATACGCAGTATTTT.

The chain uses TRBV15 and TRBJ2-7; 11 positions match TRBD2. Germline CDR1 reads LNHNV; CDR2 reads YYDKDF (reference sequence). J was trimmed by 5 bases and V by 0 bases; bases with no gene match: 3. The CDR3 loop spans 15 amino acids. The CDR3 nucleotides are TGTGCCACCAGCAGAGAGTTAGCGGGAGGGAACGAGCAGTACTTC. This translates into CATSRELAGGNEQYF.

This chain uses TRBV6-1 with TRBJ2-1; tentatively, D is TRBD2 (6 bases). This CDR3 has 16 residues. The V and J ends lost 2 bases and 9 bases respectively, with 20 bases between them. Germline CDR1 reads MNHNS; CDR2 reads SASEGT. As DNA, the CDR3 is TGTGCCAGCAGTGAAACGGGTGGGGACTCGGGGGTTGAGCAGTTCTTC. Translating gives CASSETGGDSGVEQFF.

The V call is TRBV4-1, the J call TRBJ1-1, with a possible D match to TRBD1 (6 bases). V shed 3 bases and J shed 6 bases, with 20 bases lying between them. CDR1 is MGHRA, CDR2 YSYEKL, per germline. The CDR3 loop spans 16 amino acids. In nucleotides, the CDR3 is TGCGCCAGCAGCCACCTCGACTGGGGGCAGGACGCTGAAGCTTTCTTT. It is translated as CASSHLDWGQDAEAFF.

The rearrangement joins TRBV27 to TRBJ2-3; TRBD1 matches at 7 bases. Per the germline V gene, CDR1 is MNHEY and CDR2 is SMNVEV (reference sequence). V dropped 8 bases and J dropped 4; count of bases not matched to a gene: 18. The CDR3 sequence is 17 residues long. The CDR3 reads CASGKDRVLGFADTQYF. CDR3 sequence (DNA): TGTGCCAGCGGTAAAGACAGGGTTTTGGGGTTTGCAGATACGCAGTATTTT.

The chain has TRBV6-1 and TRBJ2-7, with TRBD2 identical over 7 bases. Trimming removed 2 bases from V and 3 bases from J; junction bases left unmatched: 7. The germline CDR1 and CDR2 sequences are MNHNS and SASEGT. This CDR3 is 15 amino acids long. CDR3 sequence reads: CASSETASGNYEQYF. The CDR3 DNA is TGTGCCAGCAGTGAAACGGCTAGCGGTAACTACGAGCAGTACTTC.